A selection of T cell receptor beta chains follows, all from one sample in a study of CD8 T cells in Susac syndrome. Via MiXCR, TCRdb re-called the immunoSEQ multiplex PCR reads, giving one row per CDR3 protein. The data hold 150,000 to 190,000 distinct CDR3 sequences, with around 95% observed a single time. Sequences were obtained from CD8+ T cells from PBMCs. All receptors derive from a human donor with multiple sclerosis. The CDR3 runs from the conserved cysteine through the conserved F or W.

j_call v_call cdr3_aa
TRBJ2-1 TRBV29-1 CSVDREVDEQFF
TRBJ2-7 TRBV30 CAWNAGYAYEQYF
TRBJ2-1 TRBV4-1 CASSQEGAPRGYEQFF
TRBJ2-5 TRBV20-1 CSANHRLEETQYF
TRBJ1-2 TRBV7-9 CASSFPDRALRGYTF
TRBJ1-2 TRBV29-1 CSVEIRGGYTF
TRBJ2-5 TRBV7-9 CASSAVVQETQYF
TRBJ2-1 TRBV19 CASSIGVDEQFF
TRBJ1-2 TRBV30 CAWSGDWANYGYTF
TRBJ1-5 TRBV7-8 CASAGQGNQPQHF
TRBJ2-7 TRBV13 CASSQGDEQYF
TRBJ2-1 TRBV5-6 CASSLWSRTAAYNEQFF
TRBJ2-7 TRBV27 CASSFQGNEQYF
TRBJ1-5 TRBV15 CATSRGGVGQPQHF
TRBJ1-2 TRBV9 CASSPSGQSNYGYTF
TRBJ2-1 TRBV11-2 CASSSGDSYNEQFF
TRBJ1-2 TRBV29-1 CSVEDRRGRGYTF
TRBJ2-3 TRBV6-4 CASSEASGGASDTQYF
TRBJ2-3 TRBV3-1 CASSRGGSYTDTQYF
TRBJ2-7 TRBV30 CAWTYGDWAYEQYF
TRBJ2-1 TRBV20-1 CSASEGADEQFF
TRBJ2-7 TRBV5-6 CASSLVGTEQYF
TRBJ2-7 TRBV19 CASSIKARSSYEQYF
TRBJ2-1 TRBV5-6 CASSLAGSAAYNEQFF
TRBJ1-2 TRBV7-2 CASTTGGLNYGYTF
TRBJ2-1 TRBV7-2 CASSSDITPGDEQFF
TRBJ2-3 TRBV3-1 CASSPATGGTDTQYF
TRBJ2-7 TRBV7-2 CASSPLSGEQYF
TRBJ2-1 TRBV12-3/TRBV12-4 CASSWTDHNEQFF
TRBJ1-2 TRBV30 CAWTPLGYGYTF
TRBJ2-3 TRBV4-1 CASSPWTSGGENTDTQYF
TRBJ1-2 TRBV6-1 CASSPTMGGLGVPYTF
TRBJ2-5 TRBV15 CATSRRDREETQYF
TRBJ1-4 TRBV5-1 CASSFRWRATNEKLFF
TRBJ1-3 TRBV13 CASSLGFPGSGNTIYF
TRBJ1-2 TRBV13 CASSRDRGSYGYTF
TRBJ2-7 TRBV30 CAWTSGSHEQYF
TRBJ2-1 TRBV15 CATSKGGYPDYNEQFF
TRBJ1-1 TRBV29-1 CSDQDTEAFF
TRBJ2-2 TRBV29-1 CSVRQGTAGELFF